This T cell receptor (beta chain) appears in the sequencing data of a study of shared clonotypes between healthy human individuals. Study-wide context: Donor ages ranged 18 to 49 years: a couple of women, a few men.

This CDR3 contains 14 residues. With 1 base removed from V and 3 bases from J, the gap between germline ends came to 11 bases. Germline V gene data show CDR1 as SGHNT and CDR2 as YYREEE (reference sequence). General study points: The naive CD4 repertoires of a few donors were compared, and roughly 5.1% of clonotypes were shared.

Samples underwent the assay at deep level. Measured with immunoSEQ multiplex PCR; TCRdb has only the in-frame clones, and not every one. The sample lists a few hundred thousand clones, 74% occurring once. This clone was seen only once. What it recognizes is unknown. A CD45RA+ naive subset and a CD45RA-negative memory subset were split from CD4+ cells. Sequencing was carried out using memory CD4+ T cells sorted from blood. Noted subset: CD45RA-negative fraction. The clonotype was recovered from a man in his thirties or forties in good health. V gene TRBV5-4 combines with J gene TRBJ2-7; D is ambiguous. The CDR3 region has the DNA TGTGCCAGCAGCTTGCGAGACCCCGGCTACGAGCAGTACTTC. Translating it yields CASSLRDPGYEQYF.